This TCR beta chain was documented in a study of blood T cell repertoires in COVID-19. The V gene's germline CDR1 is SEHNR and CDR2 FQNEAQ (reference sequence). Trimming stripped 5 bases from V and 3 bases from J, with 10 bases between. The CDR3 has 14 residues. Measured with immunoSEQ multiplex PCR; TCRdb has only the in-frame clones, and not every one. This repertoire shows more than 70,000 clones, about 86% found once; its top ten account for 22%. The chain combines TRBV7-9 with TRBJ2-2, with D possibly being TRBD1 (6 bases). This TCR came from a woman older than 75 in a cohort sampled during active or convalescent COVID-19. Sequenced material: peripheral blood. DNA of the CDR3: TGTGCCAGCAGCGTGGACAGATACACCGGGGAGCTGTTTTTT. It yields the protein CASSVDRYTGELFF.